This passage covers 27 T cell receptor beta chains from one sample sequenced in a study of blood T cell repertoires in COVID-19. Sequencing was performed with immunoSEQ multiplex PCR; in TCRdb, only in-frame clones are kept and a portion is missing. The table has about 190,000 clones, 75% to 80% seen once. Input material: peripheral blood. The source of these receptors is a woman in her 70s with acute or convalescent COVID-19.

The genes are TRBV2 and TRBJ2-3, with 12 bases fitting TRBD2. The CDR3 consists of 17 residues. Germline V gene sequence: CDR1 SNHLY, CDR2 FYNNEI. Unmatched junction bases numbered 8, after V lost 5 bases and J lost 2 bases. The CDR3 is CASSSRGLAGTTDTQYF. CDR3 nucleotide sequence: TGTGCCAGCAGTTCACGTGGACTAGCGGGAACCACAGATACGCAGTATTTT.

Here the CDR3 reads CASSLRTAYNSPLHF. In DNA form, the CDR3 reads TGTGCCAGCAGTCTGAGGACAGCCTATAATTCACCCCTCCACTTT. V usage is TRBV7-2 and J usage is TRBJ1-6; a possible D gene is TRBD1 (6 bases). CDR1 and CDR2 (germline): SGHTA, FQGNSA. The germline V and J ends were trimmed by 6 bases and 2 bases, with 11 bases remaining between them. The CDR3 runs to 15 residues. Filled out from reference TRBV7-2 and TRBJ1-6, the complete variable domain reads GAGVSQSPSNKVTEKGKDVELRCDPISGHTALYWYRQSLGQGLEFLIYFQGNSAPDKSGLPSDRFSAERTGGSVSTLTIQRTQQEDSAVYLCASSLRTAYNSPLHFGNGTRLTVT.

The chain has TRBV3-1 (or the pseudogene TRBV3-2) and TRBJ2-2, with a tentative D call TRBD1 (5 bases). Germline CDR1 and CDR2: LGHDT and YNNKEL (reference sequence). The V end lost 2 bases, the J end lost 7 bases, and 11 bases lay between the germline ends. The CDR3 has 14 residues. CDR3 in amino acids: CASSQTAGLGELFF. As DNA, the CDR3 is TGTGCCAGCAGCCAAACGGCAGGGCTCGGGGAGCTGTTTTTT.

The rearrangement joins TRBV7-8 to TRBJ2-3; weak D call: TRBD2 (5 bases). CDR3 size: 16 residues. Deletions cut 1 base from V and 2 bases from J, with 13 bases between. The germline V gene has CDR1 SGHVS and CDR2 FQNEAQ. Here the CDR3 reads CASSLVSGVTTDTQYF. The DNA of the CDR3 is TGTGCCAGCAGCTTAGTTTCCGGGGTTACCACAGATACGCAGTATTTT.

The gene calls are TRBV6-5 and TRBJ1-5; 7 positions agree with TRBD1. CDR1 and CDR2 from the germline V gene are MNHEY and SVGAGI. J lost 5 bases, V lost 6 bases, and 7 bases had no gene match. The CDR3 runs to 14 residues. CDR3 sequence reads: CASRADRVHQPQHF. CDR3 DNA sequence: TGTGCCAGCAGGGCAGACAGGGTGCATCAGCCCCAGCATTTT.

This rearrangement joins TRBV2 to TRBJ2-1; D may be TRBD1 (6 bases). The CDR3 consists of 15 residues. Trimming took 1 base from V and 3 from J, leaving 10 bases between them. The germline V gene encodes CDR1 SNHLY and CDR2 FYNNEI. Written as DNA, the CDR3 is TGTGCCAGCAGTGAAGAGGGACAACACTACAATGAGCAGTTCTTC. It encodes CASSEEGQHYNEQFF.

The J gene is TRBJ2-7, the V gene TRBV24-1; 10 bases line up with TRBD1. Germline trimming cut 5 bases from V and 5 bases from J; bases unmatched to any gene: 5. Per the germline V gene, CDR1 is KGHDR and CDR2 is SFDVKD. The CDR3 consists of 14 residues. CDR3 region: CATSAGTGVDEQYF. The CDR3 nucleotides read TGTGCCACCAGTGCCGGGACAGGGGTGGACGAGCAGTACTTC.

The V and J genes are TRBV20-1 and TRBJ2-7; no clear D gene. The CDR3 covers 11 residues. The V gene's germline CDR1 is DFQATT and CDR2 SNEGSKA (reference sequence). V lost 0 bases and J lost 6, with 6 bases in between. CDR3 residues: CSARENGEQYF. The DNA of the CDR3 is TGCAGTGCTAGAGAGAACGGCGAGCAGTACTTC.

This clone has just one count. The CDR3 DNA follows: TGTGCCAGCAGCTCCCATAGAGGGACAGACTACACCTTC. It is translated as CASSSHRGTDYTF. The chain carries TRBV7-3 and TRBJ1-2; TRBD1 matches at 7 bases. Germline V gene sequence: CDR1 SGHTA, CDR2 FQGTGA. The trim removed 4 bases at V and 10 bases at J, leaving 9 bases unmatched. This CDR3 region has 13 residues.

In its sample, this clone was seen many times. V gene TRBV18 combines with J gene TRBJ2-1; 9 bases map to TRBD2. Germline V gene lookup returns CDR1 KGHSH and CDR2 LQKENI. The CDR3 is made up of 17 amino acids. The trim removed 2 bases at V and 6 bases at J, leaving 11 bases unmatched. As DNA, the CDR3 is TGTGCCAGCTCACCAAGGAGCGGAGCGGGAGGTGGCAATGAGCAGTTCTTC. It encodes CASSPRSGAGGGNEQFF.

J is TRBJ2-5 and V is TRBV5-1; no clear D gene. Trimming took off 5 bases at V and 4 bases at J, with 18 bases between the two ends. CDR1 and CDR2 from the germline V gene are SGHRS and YFSETQ. CDR3 length: 15 amino acids. CDR3 region: CASRPPGLAGETQYF. In nucleotides, the CDR3 is TGCGCCAGCAGACCGCCTGGTCTCGCCGGAGAGACCCAGTACTTC.

This sequence joins TRBV4-1 and TRBJ1-1; TRBD1 matches at 7 bases. Germline V gives CDR1 MGHRA, CDR2 YSYEKL. Trimming took 1 base from V and 10 from J; bases not matched to a gene: 18. The CDR3 has 17 residues. Here the CDR3 reads CASSQVYSTGTSLGAFF. As DNA, the CDR3 is TGCGCCAGCAGCCAAGTATATTCGACAGGGACCTCACTGGGAGCTTTCTTT.

This chain links TRBV29-1 with TRBJ1-4, with D perhaps TRBD1 (5 bases). The germline V gene encodes CDR1 SQVTM and CDR2 ANQGSEA. With 0 bases removed from V and 10 bases from J, the gap between germline ends came to 9 bases. The CDR3 covers 12 residues. CDR3 region: CSVEEGRGKLFF. Written as DNA, the CDR3 is TGCAGCGTTGAAGAGGGGAGGGGAAAACTGTTTTTT.

This clone was recorded a few times. The V and J genes are TRBV19 and TRBJ2-2; no clear D gene. Trimming removed 5 bases at V and 1 base at J, with 11 bases between. Germline loops: CDR1 LNHDA, CDR2 SQIVND (reference sequence). The CDR3 sequence is 15 residues long. CDR3 nucleotide sequence: TGTGCCAGTAGTGTCGCGGTAGGGAACACCGGGGAGCTGTTTTTT. Amino acid sequence: CASSVAVGNTGELFF.

The chain carries TRBV2 and TRBJ1-1, with TRBD1 as a possible D gene (6 bases). Germline V gene sequence: CDR1 SNHLY, CDR2 FYNNEI. V shed 7 bases and J shed 4 bases, with 10 bases lying between them. This CDR3 has 12 amino acids. The CDR3 is CASIGQFTEAFF. CDR3 coding DNA: TGTGCCAGCATAGGACAGTTCACTGAAGCTTTCTTT.

The gene calls are TRBV28 and TRBJ1-2, with 11 bases fitting TRBD1. Germline-derived CDR1 and CDR2 are MDHEN and SYDVKM. The CDR3 contains 14 residues. J lost 6 bases, V lost 3 bases, and 3 bases had no gene match. The DNA for the CDR3 is TGTGCCAGCAGTTTGGGACAGGGGGGGCATGGCTACACCTTC. This encodes CASSLGQGGHGYTF.

This clone was recorded only once. The chain links TRBV9 to TRBJ2-2; D may be TRBD2 (6 bases). This CDR3 has 16 amino acids. Trimming stripped 0 bases from V and 1 base from J, with 10 bases between. CDR1 and CDR2 from the germline V gene are SGDLS and YYNGEE. The CDR3 nucleotides are TGTGCCAGCAGCGTAGTGGAGGGGAGGAACACCGGGGAGCTGTTTTTT. This codes for CASSVVEGRNTGELFF.

The gene calls are TRBV3-1 (or the pseudogene TRBV3-2) and TRBJ2-1; TRBD1 aligns across 10 bases. This CDR3 region has 18 residues. With 2 bases clipped from V and 0 bases from J, the junction kept 7 bases outside the gene matches. Germline loops: CDR1 LGHDT, CDR2 YNNKEL (reference sequence). This chain's CDR3 is CASSQNLGQGSSYNEQFF. The DNA for the CDR3 is TGTGCCAGCAGCCAAAACCTGGGACAGGGGTCCTCCTACAATGAGCAGTTCTTC.

J is TRBJ2-3 and V is TRBV29-1; tentative D call: TRBD2 (6 bases). Germline CDR1 reads SQVTM; CDR2 reads ANQGSEA. V gave up 4 bases and J gave up 2 bases, with 22 bases separating them. CDR3 length equals 17 residues. CDR3: CSVGGGQGAGPTDTQYF. CDR3 nucleotides: TGCAGCGTTGGGGGTGGCCAGGGTGCGGGACCCACAGATACGCAGTATTTT.

J is TRBJ2-3 and V is TRBV2; 10 bases align to TRBD2. The CDR3 runs to 16 residues. The J segment lost 7 bases and the V segment lost 8 bases, leaving 15 bases of the junction unmatched. Germline CDR1 and CDR2: SNHLY and FYNNEI. This chain's CDR3 is CASHTPGAGGLHTQYF. CDR3 coding DNA: TGTGCCAGCCATACCCCTGGAGCGGGAGGGCTCCATACGCAGTATTTT.

This clone was observed a single time. The CDR3 is CASSSVTGVGYGYTF. The DNA for the CDR3 is TGTGCCAGCAGCTCGGTGACAGGGGTTGGCTATGGCTACACCTTC. This sequence joins TRBV5-4 and TRBJ1-2; 8 nucleotides align to TRBD1. This CDR3 has 15 amino acids. CDR1 is SGHNT and CDR2 is YYREEE in the germline V gene (reference sequence). The V and J ends lost 3 bases and 4 bases, in that order; junction bases with no gene match: 8. Full variable domain (remainder filled in from reference TRBV5-4 and TRBJ1-2): ETGVTQSPTHLIKTRGQQVTLRCSSQSGHNTVSWYQQALGQGPQFIFQYYREEENGRGNFPPRFSGLQFPNYSSELNVNALELDDSALYLCASSSVTGVGYGYTFGSGTRLTVV.

The chain couples TRBV11-2 to TRBJ1-3; D remains unclear. V was pared by 5 bases and J by 0 bases, with 14 bases between. CDR3 length: 16 amino acids. In germline, CDR1 is SGHAT, CDR2 FQNNGV. The chain's CDR3 is CASSPQAGNSGNTIYF. The CDR3, as DNA: TGTGCCAGCAGCCCTCAGGCGGGAAACTCTGGAAACACCATATATTTT.

The CDR3 sequence: CASSFNDGQTEQYF. The DNA of the CDR3 is TGCGCCAGCAGCTTTAATGATGGACAGACCGAGCAGTACTTC. The chain has TRBV5-1 and TRBJ2-7, with D tentatively TRBD1 (6 bases). There are 14 residues in the CDR3. Per the germline V gene, CDR1 is SGHRS and CDR2 is YFSETQ. The V gene lost 2 bases and the J gene lost 6 bases, with 15 bases spanning the gap.

This clone came up a few times. The DNA for the CDR3 is TGTGCCAGCAACTCCGGGACAGATAATTCACCCCTCCACTTT. It specifies CASNSGTDNSPLHF. The V and J genes are TRBV2 and TRBJ1-6, with 7 positions matching TRBD1. Germline V CDR1 and CDR2: SNHLY, FYNNEI. The CDR3 loop spans 14 amino acids. With 7 bases clipped from V and 5 bases from J, the junction kept 5 bases outside the gene matches.

V and J are TRBV27 and TRBJ2-7, with 14 bases that match TRBD2. J lost 2 bases, V lost 6 bases, and 0 bases had no gene match. Germline-derived CDR1 and CDR2 are MNHEY and SMNVEV (reference sequence). The CDR3 loop spans 14 amino acids. CDR3 loop: CASRGLAGAYEQYF. The DNA of the CDR3 is TGTGCCAGCAGGGGACTAGCGGGGGCCTACGAGCAGTACTTC.

The genes are TRBV29-1 and TRBJ1-4; D possibly corresponds to TRBD1 (5 bases). Trimming stripped 1 base from V and 4 bases from J, with 10 bases between. Germline assignment: CDR1 SQVTM and CDR2 ANQGSEA. The CDR3 contains 14 residues. CDR3 protein: CSVEGSGNNEKLFF. The CDR3 bases are TGCAGCGTTGAAGGGTCAGGGAATAATGAAAAACTGTTTTTT. Variable domain in full (rest from reference TRBV29-1 and TRBJ1-4): SAVISQKPSRDICQRGTSLTIQCQVDSQVTMMFWYRQQPGQSLTLIATANQGSEATYESGFVIDKFPISRPNLTFSTLTVSNMSPEDSSIYLCSVEGSGNNEKLFFGSGTQLSVL.

This clone was seen once. This chain connects TRBV9 to TRBJ1-5; TRBD1 agrees at 7 bases. This CDR3 comprises 15 residues. Unmatched junction bases numbered 2, after V lost 2 bases and J lost 0 bases. Germline V CDR1 and CDR2: SGDLS, YYNGEE. The CDR3 protein is CASSVTGDSNQPQHF. The CDR3 nucleotides are TGTGCCAGCAGCGTCACAGGGGATAGCAATCAGCCCCAGCATTTT. The full variable domain, its missing parts supplied by reference TRBV9 and TRBJ1-5, is DSGVTQTPKHLITATGQRVTLRCSPRSGDLSVYWYQQSLDQGLQFLIQYYNGEERAKGNILERFSAQQFPDLHSELNLSSLELGDSALYFCASSVTGDSNQPQHFGDGTRLSIL.